Below are 24 T cell receptor beta chains sequenced from a single sample in a study of CD8 T cells in ankylosing spondylitis (dated by TCRdb to 2015 to 2018). The library was obtained by 5' RACE. Sequencing was performed on an Illumina HiSeq 2500. The public reads were run again by TCRdb, first through fastp at Q25 and then through MiXCR, and only productive beta chains were kept. One record per CDR3 amino acid sequence lists the most common genes and DNA. In all, the sample holds approximately 140,000 distinct CDR3 sequences, and 7% to 10% of those were seen once. Less than 7.5% of the sample goes to the ten largest clones. The sample comprised synovial fluid, either unsorted or a sorted T cell fraction (not recorded which). These receptors all come from a male donor with ankylosing spondylitis.

This clonotype was detected only a few times. The chain links TRBV9 to TRBJ2-7, with D uncertain. CDR1 and CDR2 (germline): SGDLS, YYNGEE. There are 15 residues in the CDR3. V lost 0 bases and J 0 bases, leaving 10 bases between the germline ends. The CDR3 region is CASSVGATSSYEQYF. CDR3 sequence (DNA): TGTGCCAGCAGCGTAGGAGCCACGAGCTCCTACGAGCAGTACTTC.

This clonotype was recorded a few times. V is TRBV6-5 and J is TRBJ1-1, with D possibly TRBD1 on 5 matching bases. The V end was cut by 4 bases, the J end by 7 bases, with 13 bases between. Per the germline V gene, CDR1 is MNHEY and CDR2 is SVGAGI. This CDR3 has 13 residues. This CDR3 reads CASSSTATFEAFF. CDR3 DNA sequence: TGTGCCAGCAGTTCGACAGCGACCTTTGAAGCTTTCTTT.

In this sample, this clonotype turned up many times. V usage is TRBV10-3 and J usage is TRBJ2-7; 9 positions match TRBD2. Germline values: CDR1 ENHRY, CDR2 SYGVKD. The CDR3 spans 17 residues. J was trimmed by 6 bases and V by 4 bases; bases with no gene match: 16. CDR3 sequence (DNA): TGTGCCATCAGTGGAGTAGGTAGCGGGAGTGAGAGTCTCGAGCAGTACTTC. Protein: CAISGVGSGSESLEQYF.

Relative to its sample, this clonotype is medium-sized (0.01 to 0.1%). V is TRBV7-2 and J is TRBJ1-1; D remains unclear. This CDR3 spans 13 amino acids. V lost 2 bases and J lost 1, with 5 bases in between. Germline loops: CDR1 SGHTA, CDR2 FQGNSA. Written as DNA, the CDR3 is TGTGCCAGCAGCTTATTGGAGAACACTGAAGCTTTCTTT. Translating it yields CASSLLENTEAFF.

The chain links TRBV7-8 to TRBJ1-2; no clear D gene. V shed 1 base and J shed 10 bases, with 10 bases lying between them. The CDR3 loop spans 12 amino acids. Germline-derived CDR1 and CDR2 are SGHVS and FQNEAQ. In DNA form, the CDR3 reads TGTGCCAGCAGCTTAGTCGGAGGCCCCTACACCTTC. It is translated as CASSLVGGPYTF.

This clonotype was counted at least ten times. The chain recombines TRBV20-1 with TRBJ1-2; D remains unclear. V lost 1 base, J lost 4 bases, and 10 bases lay in between. The CDR3 is made up of 13 amino acids. Germline loops: CDR1 DFQATT, CDR2 SNEGSKA (reference sequence). CDR3 region: CSARGTDFYGYTF. DNA for the CDR3: TGCAGTGCTAGAGGGACTGACTTCTATGGCTACACCTTC.

This clonotype was observed at least ten times. This rearrangement joins TRBV6-5 to TRBJ1-3; 12 bases line up with TRBD1. This CDR3 has 17 amino acids. From germline, CDR1 is MNHEY and CDR2 SVGAGI. J gave up 6 bases and V 2 bases, and 8 bases lay outside the gene matches. The CDR3 DNA follows: TGTGCCAGCAGTTACAGGATTCCGGGACAGGGGGCAAACACCATATATTTT. Its protein is CASSYRIPGQGANTIYF.

As concerns this clonotype: Just one base apart from a much larger clone, this may be a read error. The V gene is TRBV6-5, the J gene TRBJ1-5; D is possibly TRBD1 (5 bases). The ends were cut back, 5 bases at V and 7 bases at J, with 12 bases in the middle. The CDR3 length is 13 residues. From germline, CDR1 is MNHEY and CDR2 SVGAGI. In DNA form, the CDR3 reads TGTGCCAGCAGTCACGGGGGTGGACAGCCCCAGCATTTT. Amino acid sequence: CASSHGGGQPQHF.

This clonotype has only a few counts. This chain uses TRBV18 with TRBJ1-1, with D possibly TRBD1 on 6 matching bases. This CDR3 has 15 residues. Trimming removed 3 bases from V and 1 base from J, with 12 bases in between. CDR1 KGHSH and CDR2 LQKENI come from the germline V gene. The CDR3 nucleotides read TGTGCCAGCTCACCTTACGGGGGCTCGAACACTGAAGCTTTCTTT. Residues: CASSPYGGSNTEAFF.

This clonotype came up many times. The V call is TRBV29-1, the J call TRBJ1-2, with no clear D. The V and J ends lost 5 bases and 3 bases respectively, with 10 bases between them. The CDR3 has 12 amino acids. Germline values: CDR1 SQVTM, CDR2 ANQGSEA. CDR3 in DNA: TGCAGCGTTAGGTACAAGGACTATGGCTACACCTTC. It translates to CSVRYKDYGYTF.

This clonotype was observed at least ten times. This chain uses TRBV15 with TRBJ2-1; D may be TRBD1 or TRBD2 (5 bases each). Trimming cost V 4 bases and J 4 bases, with 11 bases left between them. The length of the CDR3 is 14 residues. CDR1 and CDR2 (germline): LNHNV, YYDKDF (reference sequence). The CDR3 coding sequence is TGTGCCACCAGCATACCGGGACCTTACAATGAGCAGTTCTTC. It is translated as CATSIPGPYNEQFF.

This clonotype showed up just a few times. CDR3 nucleotides: TGTGCCAGCAGCTTATTAGGACAGTCGTGGCAAGAGACCCAGTACTTC. It translates to CASSLLGQSWQETQYF. J is TRBJ2-5 and V is TRBV7-6; TRBD1 is a possible D gene (6 bases). The CDR3 consists of 16 residues. Germline CDR1 is SGHVS and CDR2 is FNYEAQ. The ends were cut back, 2 bases at V and 2 bases at J, with 15 bases in the middle. The complete variable domain, with remaining parts taken from reference TRBV7-6 and TRBJ2-5, reads GAGVSQSPRYKVTKRGQDVALRCDPISGHVSLYWYRQALGQGPEFLTYFNYEAQQDKSGLPNDRFSAERPEGSISTLTIQRTEQRDSAMYRCASSLLGQSWQETQYFGPGTRLLVL.

This clonotype was counted at least ten times. The rearrangement links TRBV6-5 to TRBJ1-1; 7 nucleotides align to TRBD1. The CDR3 extends over 14 amino acids. The V and J ends lost 3 bases and 4 bases, in that order; junction bases with no gene match: 5. The germline V gene encodes CDR1 MNHEY and CDR2 SVGAGI. CDR3 protein: CASSYTQGSTEAFF. CDR3 nucleotide sequence: TGTGCCAGCAGTTATACACAGGGGAGCACTGAAGCTTTCTTT.

This clonotype has a count of ten or more. The chain recombines TRBV5-1 with TRBJ1-4, with 8 bases that match TRBD1. This CDR3 contains 15 residues. The V segment lost 2 bases and the J segment 5 bases; nucleotides outside the gene matches: 5. Looked up from germline, CDR1 is SGHRS and CDR2 is YFSETQ. Written as DNA, the CDR3 is TGCGCCAGCAGCTTCACGGACAGGGAGAATGAAAAACTGTTTTTT. This encodes CASSFTDRENEKLFF.

This clonotype has a handful of counts. V and J are TRBV6-5 and TRBJ1-6; a weak D match, TRBD1 (5 bases). The CDR3 loop spans 11 amino acids. CDR1 MNHEY and CDR2 SVGAGI come from the germline V gene. The V and J ends lost 4 bases and 12 bases respectively, with 7 bases between them. CDR3 sequence (DNA): TGTGCCAGCAGTTCCGGGGGACCCCTCCACTTT. Its translation: CASSSGGPLHF.

This clonotype was seen ten or more times. This chain joins TRBV4-2 and TRBJ2-2; the D is unclear. CDR3 length: 14 residues. Germline values: CDR1 LGHNA, CDR2 YNFKEQ. V was cut by 4 bases and J by 1 base, with 7 bases left in between. CDR3 coding DNA: TGTGCCAGCAGCCGTGCCGGGAACACCGGGGAGCTGTTTTTT. Translated: CASSRAGNTGELFF.

This clonotype came up many times. The J gene is TRBJ2-5, the V gene TRBV5-4; D possibly corresponds to TRBD2 (6 bases). V was shortened by 2 bases and J by 2 bases, with 7 bases between the two germline ends. Germline V CDR1 and CDR2: SGHNT, YYREEE (reference sequence). The CDR3 totals 13 residues. CDR3 nucleotide sequence: TGTGCCAGCAGCTTCGGAGGGCAAGAGACCCAGTACTTC. It specifies CASSFGGQETQYF. Using reference TRBV5-4 and TRBJ2-5 for the parts outside the CDR3, the full variable domain is ETGVTQSPTHLIKTRGQQVTLRCSSQSGHNTVSWYQQALGQGPQFIFQYYREEENGRGNFPPRFSGLQFPNYSSELNVNALELDDSALYLCASSFGGQETQYFGPGTRLLVL.

V and J are TRBV4-1 and TRBJ2-3; 14 bases are shared with TRBD2. The CDR3 consists of 16 residues. Germline V CDR1 and CDR2: MGHRA, YSYEKL. V lost 4 bases to trimming and J lost 7 bases; unmatched junction nucleotides: 7. The chain's CDR3 is CASSRGLAGGFNTQYF. The DNA of the CDR3 is TGCGCCAGCAGCCGCGGACTAGCGGGAGGTTTTAATACGCAGTATTTT.

This clonotype was counted ten times or more. This chain uses TRBV20-1 with TRBJ1-2; D is uncertain. This CDR3 spans 14 amino acids. V dropped 0 bases and J dropped 6 bases, with 14 bases sitting between them. The germline V gene has CDR1 DFQATT and CDR2 SNEGSKA (reference sequence). CDR3 amino acids: CSARDIEGPNGYTF. CDR3 sequence (DNA): TGCAGTGCTAGAGATATAGAGGGCCCGAATGGCTACACCTTC.

This clonotype was picked up many times. The CDR3 is CSAGTGGGETQYF. The DNA for the CDR3 is TGCAGTGCTGGGACAGGGGGAGGAGAGACCCAGTACTTC. The rearrangement joins TRBV20-1 to TRBJ2-5; 11 positions agree with TRBD1. Per the germline V gene, CDR1 is DFQATT and CDR2 is SNEGSKA (reference sequence). This CDR3 region has 13 residues. The V segment lost 5 bases and the J segment 4 bases; nucleotides outside the gene matches: 3.

The chain is built from TRBV5-1 and TRBJ2-7, with a tentative D call TRBD2 (7 bases). With 1 base removed from V and 3 bases from J, the gap between germline ends came to 14 bases. The CDR3 is 15 amino acids. Germline-derived CDR1 and CDR2 are SGHRS and YFSETQ. The CDR3 loop reads CASSLTGGAGYEQYF. The CDR3 DNA follows: TGCGCCAGCAGCTTGACGGGGGGCGCCGGCTACGAGCAGTACTTC.

In its sample, this clonotype was seen a few times. The chain has TRBV5-1 and TRBJ2-3; the match to TRBD2 covers 7 bases. V was pared by 2 bases and J by 2 bases, with 8 bases of the junction left unmatched. The CDR3 totals 16 residues. CDR1 is SGHRS, CDR2 YFSETQ, per germline. The CDR3 loop reads CASSFDSGAYTDTQYF. For the CDR3, the DNA is TGCGCCAGCAGCTTCGACAGCGGGGCTTACACAGATACGCAGTATTTT.

Only a few counts were recorded for this clonotype. The V call is TRBV20-1, the J call TRBJ1-2; D not resolved. The ends were cut back, 0 bases at V and 4 bases at J, with 9 bases in the middle. The CDR3 length is 13 residues. Germline V gives CDR1 DFQATT, CDR2 SNEGSKA (reference sequence). The CDR3 DNA follows: TGCAGTGCTAGAGAGCAAACGGGCTATGGCTACACCTTC. Amino acids: CSAREQTGYGYTF.

The chain is built from TRBV7-3 and TRBJ2-1, with D perhaps TRBD2 (6 bases). CDR1 is SGHTA, CDR2 FQGTGA, per germline. The CDR3 covers 15 residues. Trimming took 4 bases from V and 2 from J, leaving 12 bases between them. The CDR3 DNA sequence: TGTGCCAGCAGCTCGGTCGGCGGGGCCTACAATGAGCAGTTCTTC. Translation: CASSSVGGAYNEQFF.